The present T cell receptor (beta chain) was sequenced within a study of chemoradiotherapy in HPV16-positive cancers. CDR1 is MNHEY, CDR2 SVGAGI, per germline. This CDR3 region has 14 residues. V lost 6 bases to trimming and J lost 6 bases, with 18 bases between them. A word on this clone: The antigen is not known.

Assay: immunoSEQ multiplex PCR; the TCRdb copy retains only in-frame clones and omits some. The repertoire holds about 5,600 clones, 84% seen once, with about 10% in the top ten. Overall study results and limits: Candidate HPV-specific clones and E7-related TCR motifs grew in tumor during treatment.

The sample consisted of tumor tissue, taken from a patient who underwent chemoradiotherapy. This sequence was found in a human donor with HPV-associated anogenital cancer. The rearrangement links TRBV6-5 to TRBJ2-7; a weak D match, TRBD1 (6 bases). The CDR3 loop is CASRNGPGAGEQYF. The CDR3 DNA follows: TGTGCCAGCAGGAACGGTCCAGGGGCGGGCGAGCAGTACTTC.